The 25 T cell receptor beta chains below were found in one sample sequenced in a study of cytomegalovirus exposure and HLA in healthy donors (dated by TCRdb to the late 2010s). Library preparation employed the immunoSEQ multiplex PCR assay. For the multiplex PCR, a mixture combining 60 forward primers for TCR Vbeta segments and 13 reverse primers for TCR Jbeta segments was used. The table comes from immuneACCESS by way of TCRdb, which keeps in-frame sequences with V and J called. Part of the clones is missing from these tables; in studies checked, under half for an unresolved V gene and the rest for unknown reasons. This sample gives 140,000 to 150,000 clones in total; around 9.6% of them show up just once. The ten top clones hold 1.5% to 2% of the sample. What was sequenced was PBMCs. Receptors were obtained from a male donor in good health and CMV-seronegative.

A few counts support this clone. The gene calls are TRBV7-6 and TRBJ2-2; 7 nucleotides line up with TRBD2. J was trimmed by 3 bases and V by 1 base; bases with no gene match: 5. Germline V lookup: CDR1 SGHVS, CDR2 FNYEAQ. CDR3 length: 16 residues. The CDR3 DNA reads as TGTGCCAGCAGCTTAGAGGCGGGGGTCGACACCGGGGAGCTGTTTTTT. Translated: CASSLEAGVDTGELFF.

This clone was picked up a small number of times. This chain joins TRBV28 and TRBJ2-1, with 13 bases fitting TRBD2. CDR3 length equals 15 residues. The germline gives CDR1 MDHEN, CDR2 SYDVKM. J lost 12 bases, V lost 6 bases, and 11 bases had no gene match. The CDR3 nucleotides are TGTGCCAGCAGCCCCCCAACTAGCGGGAGGGGGGTGCAGTTCTTC. Its translation: CASSPPTSGRGVQFF. The complete variable domain, with remaining parts taken from reference TRBV28 and TRBJ2-1, reads DVKVTQSSRYLVKRTGEKVFLECVQDMDHENMFWYRQDPGLGLRLIYFSYDVKMKEKGDIPEGYSVSREKKERFSLILESASTNQTSMYLCASSPPTSGRGVQFFGPGTRLTVL.

This clone has just a few counts. This chain joins TRBV18 and TRBJ2-7, with 8 bases matching TRBD1. Germline V gene data show CDR1 as KGHSH and CDR2 as LQKENI. The V segment lost 5 bases and the J segment 0 bases; nucleotides outside the gene matches: 6. This CDR3 spans 15 amino acids. The CDR3 DNA sequence: TGTGCCAGCTCATTCGACAGGGGAAGCTCCTACGAGCAGTACTTC. Its protein product is CASSFDRGSSYEQYF.

The chain joins TRBV28 to TRBJ1-2; no clear D gene. V shed 3 bases and J shed 4 bases, with 9 bases lying between them. The germline V gene encodes CDR1 MDHEN and CDR2 SYDVKM. The CDR3 sequence is 13 residues long. CDR3 residues: CASSFSRFYGYTF. The CDR3, as DNA: TGTGCCAGCAGTTTTAGCAGATTCTATGGCTACACCTTC.

On this clone itself: The sample has other DNA sequences that encode this CDR3 too. The J gene is TRBJ1-2, the V gene TRBV5-1; D gene uncertain. From germline, CDR1 is SGHRS and CDR2 YFSETQ. The CDR3 contains 14 residues. V was pared by 0 bases and J by 0 bases, with 6 bases between. CDR3 region: CASSLDSSNYGYTF. CDR3 nucleotides: TGCGCCAGCAGCTTGGACAGCTCTAACTATGGCTACACCTTC.

V gene TRBV19 combines with J gene TRBJ1-1; 9 bases fit TRBD1. The CDR3 consists of 14 residues. Per germline, CDR1 LNHDA and CDR2 SQIVND (reference sequence). V gave up 3 bases and J gave up 4 bases; unmatched junction bases: 3. As DNA, the CDR3 is TGTGCCAGTAGTATTACGGGACAGGGCACTGAAGCTTTCTTT. Protein: CASSITGQGTEAFF.

The genes are TRBV5-1 and TRBJ2-5, with D possibly being TRBD2 (6 bases). V lost 0 bases to trimming and J lost 2 bases, with 14 bases between them. In germline, CDR1 is SGHRS, CDR2 YFSETQ. This CDR3 has 16 residues. In nucleotides, the CDR3 is TGCGCCAGCAGCTTGGCCTTTGGGGACTGGCAAGAGACCCAGTACTTC. It yields the protein CASSLAFGDWQETQYF.

This chain connects TRBV9 to TRBJ2-1, with TRBD2 matching over 10 bases. The length of the CDR3 is 15 residues. Germline CDR1 is SGDLS and CDR2 is YYNGEE. Trimming removed 3 bases from V and 4 bases from J; junction bases left unmatched: 4. The CDR3: CASSAGTSVYNEQFF. CDR3 DNA: TGTGCCAGCAGCGCCGGGACTAGCGTATACAATGAGCAGTTCTTC.

This clone showed up just a few times. For the CDR3, the DNA is TGCGCCAGCAGCCAAGATAGGGAGACAGGGGACCCCTACGAGCAGTACTTC. The encoded protein is CASSQDRETGDPYEQYF. V is TRBV4-3 and J is TRBJ2-7; 8 bases are shared with TRBD1. V lost 0 bases and J lost 2; bases outside the gene matches: 9. The CDR3 length is 17 residues. CDR1 and CDR2 from the germline V gene are LGHNA and YSLEER.

Only a few counts were recorded for this clone. The chain is built from TRBV6-5 and TRBJ2-3; D may be TRBD2 (5 bases). Trimming shortened V by 0 bases and J by 0 bases, and 7 bases separated the two germline ends. The germline CDR1 and CDR2 sequences are MNHEY and SVGAGI. The CDR3 has 15 residues. The CDR3 sequence is CASSYSRRSTDTQYF. The CDR3 DNA reads as TGTGCCAGCAGTTACTCGAGGAGGAGCACAGATACGCAGTATTTT.

The V and J genes are TRBV5-4 and TRBJ2-1, with TRBD2 as a possible D gene (6 bases). This CDR3 has 15 residues. V dropped 3 bases and J dropped 2 bases, with 12 bases sitting between them. Per germline, CDR1 SGHNT and CDR2 YYREEE (reference sequence). The CDR3 sequence is CASSSRETAYNEQFF. CDR3 DNA sequence: TGTGCCAGCAGCTCACGGGAGACCGCCTACAATGAGCAGTTCTTC.

This clone was found a few times. The chain is built from TRBV9 and TRBJ2-1; 11 bases agree with TRBD2. The CDR3 is 16 residues long. J gave up 9 bases and V 1 base, and 9 bases lay outside the gene matches. Germline CDR1 reads SGDLS; CDR2 reads YYNGEE. CDR3 region: CASSVTPGTSGSEQFF. Here the CDR3 DNA reads TGTGCCAGCAGCGTAACACCCGGGACTAGCGGATCTGAGCAGTTCTTC.

This clone was counted a few times. The chain joins TRBV5-4 to TRBJ2-7, with 16 bases identical to TRBD2. This CDR3 region has 17 residues. Trimming removed 3 bases from V and 4 bases from J; junction bases left unmatched: 7. Germline V lookup: CDR1 SGHNT, CDR2 YYREEE (reference sequence). In nucleotides, the CDR3 is TGTGCCAGCAGCTCGGGACTAGCGGGAGGGCCTGGATACGAGCAGTACTTC. This encodes CASSSGLAGGPGYEQYF.

The chain links TRBV7-6 to TRBJ1-1; D not certain. This CDR3 has 14 residues. The germline V and J ends were trimmed by 2 bases and 2 bases, with 9 bases remaining between them. CDR1 and CDR2 (germline): SGHVS, FNYEAQ. CDR3 protein: CASSLLGRNTEAFF. The CDR3 nucleotides read TGTGCCAGCAGCTTACTTGGCAGAAACACTGAAGCTTTCTTT.

The chain is built from TRBV5-1 and TRBJ2-3, with a weak D call TRBD2 (6 bases). Trimming removed 2 bases at V and 2 bases at J, with 12 bases between. This CDR3 is 15 amino acids long. CDR1 is SGHRS and CDR2 is YFSETQ in the germline V gene. CDR3 in amino acids: CASSLVGGTTDTQYF. CDR3 bases: TGCGCCAGCAGCTTAGTCGGCGGGACCACAGATACGCAGTATTTT.

There are a few counts of this clone. This chain links TRBV7-9 with TRBJ2-1, with TRBD2 matching 13 bases. Germline CDR1 is SEHNR and CDR2 is FQNEAQ (reference sequence). J lost 4 bases, V lost 5 bases, and 8 bases had no gene match. This CDR3 has 17 residues. CDR3 nucleotides: TGTGCCAGCAGCGGCTCACTAGCGGGGGGGACTTACAATGAGCAGTTCTTC. Amino acid sequence: CASSGSLAGGTYNEQFF. The variable domain in full, with the rest retrieved from reference TRBV7-9 and TRBJ2-1, is DTGVSQNPRHKITKRGQNVTFRCDPISEHNRLYWYRQTLGQGPEFLTYFQNEAQLEKSRLLSDRFSAERPKGSFSTLEIQRTEQGDSAMYLCASSGSLAGGTYNEQFFGPGTRLTVL.

This clone was counted only a few times. The CDR3 protein is CASSLKRQGAGANVLTF. The CDR3 DNA is TGCGCCAGCAGCTTGAAGAGACAGGGCGCCGGGGCCAACGTCCTGACTTTC. The V gene is TRBV5-1, the J gene TRBJ2-6; 7 bases align to TRBD1. CDR3 length: 17 residues. V dropped 1 base and J dropped 4; count of bases not matched to a gene: 8. The germline V gene encodes CDR1 SGHRS and CDR2 YFSETQ.

V is TRBV7-3 and J is TRBJ1-3; the D gene is possibly TRBD1 (6 bases). CDR1 and CDR2 from the germline V gene are SGHTA and FQGTGA. V dropped 1 base and J dropped 0 bases, with 16 bases sitting between them. This CDR3 contains 18 residues. This chain's CDR3 is CASSLSPPGHPSGNTIYF. DNA of the CDR3: TGTGCCAGCAGCTTAAGCCCCCCGGGACACCCCTCTGGAAACACCATATATTTT.

This clone was seen only a few times. The V gene is TRBV19, the J gene TRBJ1-5; 11 nucleotides match TRBD1. The ends lost 1 base at V and 4 bases at J; junction bases unmatched: 0. The CDR3 length is 15 residues. CDR1 and CDR2 (germline): LNHDA, SQIVND (reference sequence). The CDR3 DNA reads as TGTGCCAGTAGTATAGGGGACAGGGGGAATCAGCCCCAGCATTTT. The encoded protein is CASSIGDRGNQPQHF.

This clone occurred a few times. The chain links TRBV5-1 to TRBJ2-1, with 8 nucleotides matching TRBD2. This CDR3 has 16 amino acids. Germline CDR1 reads SGHRS; CDR2 reads YFSETQ. Trimming at V came to 5 bases and at J to 5 bases, leaving 12 bases not matched to a gene. CDR3 protein: CASSNDAGGIDNEQFF. In DNA, the CDR3 is TGCGCCAGCAGTAACGATGCGGGAGGTATTGACAATGAGCAGTTCTTC.

This clone was counted only a few times. This chain links TRBV7-9 with TRBJ1-4; no reliable D call. CDR1 is SEHNR and CDR2 is FQNEAQ in the germline V gene (reference sequence). V dropped 5 bases and J dropped 8 bases, with 15 bases sitting between them. There are 14 residues in the CDR3. CDR3 sequence: CASSPPMGDEKLFF. Here the CDR3 DNA reads TGTGCCAGCAGCCCACCAATGGGAGACGAAAAACTGTTTTTT.

This clone appeared a few times. This chain joins TRBV4-3 and TRBJ2-1, with TRBD2 as a possible D gene (5 bases). The CDR3 sequence is 16 residues long. The ends were cut back, 4 bases at V and 8 bases at J, with 21 bases in the middle. Germline V lookup: CDR1 LGHNA, CDR2 YSLEER. CDR3 loop: CASSRPPFGEGDEQFF. The CDR3 DNA reads TGCGCCAGCAGCCGCCCACCTTTCGGCGAGGGCGATGAGCAGTTCTTC.

V gene TRBV2 combines with J gene TRBJ1-5; maybe TRBD1 (5 bases). Germline CDR1 is SNHLY and CDR2 is FYNNEI. V dropped 7 bases and J dropped 1 base, with 11 bases sitting between them. This CDR3 is 14 amino acids long. CDR3 sequence reads: CASTGGESNQPQHF. The CDR3 coding sequence is TGTGCCAGCACCGGGGGGGAGAGCAATCAGCCCCAGCATTTT.

This clone was observed a few times. The V call is TRBV10-3, the J call TRBJ2-2; 13 bases map to TRBD2. Germline CDR1 ENHRY, CDR2 SYGVKD. This CDR3 is 15 amino acids long. The junction had 3 bases not matched to a gene; V was cut back by 6 bases and J by 5 bases. This CDR3 reads CAISLLAGGTGELFF. The CDR3 DNA follows: TGTGCCATCAGCCTACTAGCGGGAGGGACCGGGGAGCTGTTTTTT.

This clone has only a few counts. This chain uses TRBV29-1 with TRBJ1-1, with D hard to call. The V gene lost 7 bases and the J gene lost 3 bases, with 12 bases spanning the gap. CDR3 length: 12 amino acids. Germline CDR1 SQVTM, CDR2 ANQGSEA. The CDR3 here is CSDRKDYTEAFF. CDR3 nucleotides: TGCAGCGATAGAAAGGACTACACTGAAGCTTTCTTT.